The sequence of this T cell receptor beta chain was determined in a study of shared T cell receptors in the human thymus. Data came from immunoSEQ multiplex PCR; TCRdb stores just in-frame clones and leaves some out. In the table there are 720,000 or so clones, over 75% of which are singletons. In this sample, this clone turned up once. In addition, the sample was reused for a study of human thymus T cells.

The sequencing sample was made of thymocytes. The sequence came from a girl under two years old with a congenital heart defect.

The chain's CDR3 is CASSVASQGGAGGNTIYF. The CDR3 DNA is TGTGCCAGCAGCGTAGCCTCCCAGGGGGGCGCGGGTGGAAACACCATATATTTT. This chain uses TRBV9 with TRBJ1-3, with 7 bases identical to TRBD1. The CDR3 covers 18 residues. Germline lookup yields CDR1 SGDLS and CDR2 YYNGEE. The V gene end was trimmed by 0 bases and the J gene end by 3 bases; junction bases not matched to a gene: 12. Complete variable domain (other parts from reference TRBV9 and TRBJ1-3): DSGVTQTPKHLITATGQRVTLRCSPRSGDLSVYWYQQSLDQGLQFLIQYYNGEERAKGNILERFSAQQFPDLHSELNLSSLELGDSALYFCASSVASQGGAGGNTIYFGEGSWLTVV.